The sample holds one count of the clone carrying this TCR beta chain. Its antigen is unknown. Indicated time point: recipient sample about 28 days before transplant, after cytoreduction. The germline V and J ends were trimmed by 1 base and 6 bases, with 8 bases remaining between them. Germline values: CDR1 GTSNPN, CDR2 SVGIG (reference sequence). The CDR3 extends over 12 amino acids. The data originate from a study of T cell clonotyping in hematopoietic cell transplantation. Some clones are missing from TCRdb's copy, which holds only in-frame ones; the method was immunoSEQ multiplex PCR. Altogether about 38,000 clones are present, roughly 96% being singletons, with the ten largest covering around 1.6%. Study-wide results and caveats: Few recipient clonotypes overlapped donors; over 95% were de novo at given depth.

The sequencing used peripheral blood mononuclear cells, collected before stem cell transplant. This clonotype was obtained from a man between 35 and 55 years old with chronic myeloid leukemia. Some clones in this sample may be carry-over from other donors' samples. V usage is TRBV30 and J usage is TRBJ2-3; D not certain. As DNA, the CDR3 is TGTGCCTGGAGTGAGGCCCGGGATACGCAGTATTTT. It encodes CAWSEARDTQYF.